Listed below are T cell receptor beta chains from one sample, sequenced in a study of cytomegalovirus exposure and HLA in healthy donors. The method was immunoSEQ multiplex PCR; TCRdb's version includes in-frame clones alone and lacks a portion of them. The sample yields under 250,000 clones, less than 90% seen once. The sample comprised PBMCs. Receptor source: a man aged 18 to 35 in good health and CMV-seropositive. Both conserved end residues are part of each CDR3. The order of the fields is clone size, V gene, J gene, D gene, CDR3 protein, CDR3 DNA. D genes are given only for firm matches. Clone size is stated in some rows and not others, as once, few, many or a class when expanded.

-	TRBV6-4	TRBJ1-2	-	CASSEGGNIVRGYTF	TGTGCCAGCAGTGAGGGAGGGAATATTGTTCGTGGCTACACCTTC
-	TRBV30	TRBJ2-5	-	CAWNSGFFRETQYF	TGTGCCTGGAATTCGGGATTTTTTAGGGAGACCCAGTACTTC
-	TRBV9	TRBJ1-2	TRBD1	CASSLDQGAGGYTF	TGTGCCAGCAGCTTAGATCAGGGGGCAGGAGGCTACACCTTC
-	TRBV19	TRBJ1-1	-	CASSVSEEAFF	TGTGCCAGTAGTGTCTCGGAGGAAGCTTTCTTT
-	TRBV9	TRBJ1-1	-	CASSVGVGRNTEAFF	TGTGCCAGCAGCGTAGGGGTGGGACGGAACACTGAAGCTTTCTTT
once	TRBV5-1	TRBJ1-2	-	CASSFDPSSEEDYGYTF	TGCGCCAGCAGCTTCGACCCCAGCAGCGAAGAGGACTATGGCTACACCTTC
-	TRBV9	TRBJ2-3	-	CASSVVSASDTQYF	TGTGCCAGCAGCGTAGTGTCAGCCTCAGATACGCAGTATTTT
-	TRBV4-1	TRBJ2-1	TRBD2	CASSRGLAGGYNEQFF	TGCGCCAGCAGCCGTGGACTAGCGGGAGGATACAATGAGCAGTTCTTC
-	TRBV27	TRBJ1-1	-	CASSLIPVTNTEAFF	TGTGCCAGCAGTTTAATTCCGGTTACGAACACTGAAGCTTTCTTT
-	TRBV5-1	TRBJ2-7	-	CASSLTGTYEQYF	TGCGCCAGCAGCTTGACCGGGACCTACGAGCAGTACTTC
few	TRBV5-4	TRBJ2-7	TRBD2	CASSRWTSSYEQYF	TGTGCCAGCAGCCGATGGACTAGCTCCTACGAGCAGTACTTC
-	TRBV5-1	TRBJ1-2	-	CASSLEPIYGYTF	TGCGCCAGCAGCTTGGAGCCGATTTATGGCTACACCTTC
-	TRBV5-6	TRBJ2-5	-	CASLPQGQETQYF	TGTGCCAGCTTGCCGCAGGGGCAAGAGACCCAGTACTTC
-	TRBV7-9	TRBJ2-1	-	CASSSFLARSYNEQFF	TGTGCCAGCAGCTCCTTCCTAGCGCGCTCCTACAATGAGCAGTTCTTC
-	TRBV6-1	TRBJ2-7	TRBD2	CASSEARRLAGTYEQYF	TGTGCCAGCAGTGAAGCTCGGCGGCTAGCGGGTACCTACGAGCAGTACTTC
-	TRBV7-8	TRBJ2-7	-	CASSLGWVARAENYEQYF	TGTGCCAGCAGCTTAGGGTGGGTTGCCAGGGCGGAAAACTACGAGCAGTACTTC
-	TRBV6-5	TRBJ2-3	-	CASRGGSTDTQYF	TGTGCCAGCAGAGGCGGAAGCACAGATACGCAGTATTTT
few	TRBV9	TRBJ2-3	-	CASSGSGGGGTDTQYF	TGTGCCAGCAGCGGCAGCGGTGGAGGAGGCACAGATACGCAGTATTTT
-	TRBV29-1	TRBJ2-3	-	CSVVWADTQYF	TGCAGCGTTGTGTGGGCAGATACGCAGTATTTT
-	TRBV25-1	TRBJ1-5	-	CASSEVGSNQPQHF	TGTGCCAGCAGTGAAGTTGGCAGCAATCAGCCCCAGCATTTT
-	TRBV25-1	TRBJ2-1	TRBD2	CATGTSGYNEQFF	TGTGCCACCGGGACTAGCGGTTACAATGAGCAGTTCTTC
-	TRBV2	TRBJ2-3	TRBD2	CASSWASGGTDTQYF	TGTGCCAGCAGTTGGGCTAGCGGGGGCACAGATACGCAGTATTTT
-	TRBV28	TRBJ2-7	-	CASSPGSWTYEQYF	TGTGCCAGCAGTCCGGGCAGCTGGACCTACGAGCAGTACTTC
-	TRBV28	TRBJ2-1	-	CASNKGQYNEQFF	TGTGCCAGCAACAAAGGACAGTACAATGAGCAGTTCTTC
-	TRBV27	TRBJ1-1	-	CASSLLGGTEAFF	TGTGCCAGCAGTTTATTAGGGGGTACTGAAGCTTTCTTT
-	TRBV27	TRBJ1-1	TRBD1	CASSGQGADTEAFF	TGTGCCAGCAGTGGACAGGGGGCGGACACTGAAGCTTTCTTT
-	TRBV28	TRBJ2-3	-	CASSTGRASTDTQYF	TGTGCCAGCAGTACGGGGCGGGCTAGCACAGATACGCAGTATTTT
-	TRBV6-6	TRBJ1-5	-	CASSTNMGNQPQHF	TGTGCCAGCAGCACAAACATGGGCAATCAGCCCCAGCATTTT
-	TRBV7-9	TRBJ1-3	TRBD1	CASSRSTGLVGNTIYF	TGTGCCAGCAGCCGATCGACAGGGCTAGTAGGAAACACCATATATTTT
-	TRBV7-6	TRBJ2-1	-	CASTFDPLSHEQFF	TGTGCCAGCACCTTCGATCCGCTCAGTCATGAGCAGTTCTTC
-	TRBV20-1	TRBJ2-7	TRBD2	CSAGWGGWQYF	TGCAGTGCTGGGTGGGGGGGTTGGCAGTACTTC
-	TRBV4-1	TRBJ2-3	-	CASSQVGVPQDTQYF	TGCGCCAGCAGCCAAGTAGGGGTTCCTCAAGATACGCAGTATTTT
-	TRBV7-2	TRBJ1-1	-	CASRDRNSEAFF	TGTGCCAGCAGAGACAGGAATTCTGAAGCTTTCTTT
-	TRBV6-5	TRBJ2-7	TRBD1	CASSRDRDPSYEQYF	TGTGCCAGCAGTCGGGACAGGGATCCATCCTACGAGCAGTACTTC
once	TRBV27	TRBJ2-1	TRBD2	CASSPGLGGDEQFF	TGTGCCAGCAGCCCGGGACTAGGAGGCGATGAGCAGTTCTTC
-	TRBV5-1	TRBJ2-2	-	CASSLAGGELFF	TGCGCCAGCAGCTTGGCCGGGGGGGAGCTGTTTTTT
once	TRBV19	TRBJ1-1	-	CASRNTGWRGAEAFF	TGTGCCAGTAGAAATACAGGGTGGCGGGGAGCTGAAGCTTTCTTT
-	TRBV5-1	TRBJ2-5	-	CASSLEPGWETQYF	TGCGCCAGCAGCTTGGAGCCGGGGTGGGAGACCCAGTACTTC
-	TRBV5-1	TRBJ2-1	TRBD2	CASSSRTSGRQGYNEQFF	TGCGCCAGCAGCTCACGGACTAGCGGGAGGCAAGGCTACAATGAGCAGTTCTTC
once	TRBV5-6	TRBJ2-5	-	CASSLRGAQYF	TGTGCCAGCAGCTTGAGGGGAGCCCAGTACTTC
-	TRBV5-5	TRBJ2-7	-	CASSLESGLEQYF	TGTGCCAGCAGCTTGGAGTCAGGGCTCGAGCAGTACTTC
few	TRBV6-1	TRBJ1-1	-	CASSIGPEAFF	TGTGCCAGCTCCATAGGCCCTGAAGCTTTCTTT
-	TRBV10-3	TRBJ2-3	TRBD1	CAISGSRGQGEDTQYF	TGTGCCATCAGTGGGAGCCGCGGACAGGGGGAAGATACGCAGTATTTT